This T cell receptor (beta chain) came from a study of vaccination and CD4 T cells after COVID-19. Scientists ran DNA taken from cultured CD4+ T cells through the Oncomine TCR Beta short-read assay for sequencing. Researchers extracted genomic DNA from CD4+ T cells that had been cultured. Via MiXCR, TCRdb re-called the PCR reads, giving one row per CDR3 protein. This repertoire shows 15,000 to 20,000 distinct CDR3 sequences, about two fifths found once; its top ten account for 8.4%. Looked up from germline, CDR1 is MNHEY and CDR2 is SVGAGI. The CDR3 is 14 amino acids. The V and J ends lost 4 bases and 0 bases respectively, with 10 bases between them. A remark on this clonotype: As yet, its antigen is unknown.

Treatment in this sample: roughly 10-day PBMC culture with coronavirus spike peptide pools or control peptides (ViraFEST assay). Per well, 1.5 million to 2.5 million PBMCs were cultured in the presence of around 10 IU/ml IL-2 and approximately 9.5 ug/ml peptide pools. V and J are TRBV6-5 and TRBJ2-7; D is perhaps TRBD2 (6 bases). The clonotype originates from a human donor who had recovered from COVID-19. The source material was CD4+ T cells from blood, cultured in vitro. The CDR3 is CASSWDWSSYEQYF. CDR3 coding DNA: TGTGCCAGCAGTTGGGACTGGAGCTCCTACGAGCAGTACTTC.